This TCR beta chain was sequenced for a study of blood T cell repertoires in COVID-19 (dated by TCRdb to about 2020). In the study overall: Collaborator samples came from the United States, Italy and Spain and covered acute and convalescent phases of COVID-19. A de-identified subject ID, COVID-19 status, age in years and sex were almost always included in the sample metadata. Deeply sampled blood TCRbeta repertoires from subjects exposed to, actively infected with, or recovered from COVID-19 were included in the dataset. The repertoires were released in a freely available public database meant as a resource for research on the immune response to SARS-CoV-2. HLA class I and class II types, where available, came from metadata supplied by the sample provider rather than from assay-based typing. The samples were drawn from two sources: the first 160 participants of the ongoing ImmuneRACE study, and 1,254 subjects contributed by 6 global collaborators. The prospective study material was composed of cDNA or gDNA derived from T cells, B-cell-depleted T cells, or PBMCs.

This clone was picked up one time. The clone's antigen remains unknown. Base qualities were left out, and no much larger clone turns up one base away. Each collaborating institution followed its own protocols to collect whole blood in K2EDTA tubes. For TCRbeta analysis, collaborators shipped samples in one of three forms: frozen whole blood, isolated PBMCs, or DNA extracted from either of those sample types. TCRbeta CDR3 regions were amplified from genomic DNA by means of the immunoSEQ Assay, a bias-controlled multiplex PCR. The study's own analysis went as follows. The number of nucleated cells in each sample was estimated from the amplification of reference gene primers within the assay. To quantify the absolute abundance of each unique TCRbeta CDR3 rearrangement, sequence reads were collapsed and filtered. For each sample, productive Simpson clonality was calculated as the square root of Simpson's diversity index across productive rearrangements. The source is immuneACCESS, and TCRdb retained only in-frame sequences with V and J called. Part of the clones is not carried over; for the studies checked, unresolved V genes explain less than half of this, and the remainder is unexplained. That table supplies the V and J calls and clone size; D and trimming were determined from the DNA. The sample contains around 75,000 clones, roughly 89% of them found a single time. The ten largest account for 0.55% to 0.75% of the sample.

V ends up 7 bases short and J 6 bases short, with an unmatched junction base count of 9. The germline V gene gives CDR1 as SQVTM and CDR2 as ANQGSEA. The CDR3 runs 13 amino acids, cysteine and phenylalanine included. Just CDR3 DNA is preserved here, 39 bases in frame from base 1. Overall study results and their limits: Clinical and demographic metadata were provided uncurated, with the amount varying by source and participant.

Sequencing was carried out using peripheral blood. The sequence was collected from a man in his 60s with acute or convalescent COVID-19. In this chain, TRBV29-1 is recombined with TRBJ2-1, with TRBD2 identical over 7 junction bases. The DNA is as follows: TGCAGCGCCCCCGGGACTACGACCAATGAGCAGTTCTTC. This translates into CSAPGTTTNEQFF.